The clone carrying this TCR beta chain came up once. V gave up 6 bases and J gave up 3 bases; unmatched junction bases: 11. The CDR3 is 16 residues long. CDR1 and CDR2 from the germline V gene are MNHNS and SASEGT. This sample was included in a study of CD8 T cells in ankylosing spondylitis. TCRdb re-analysed the 5' RACE reads in MiXCR, keeping a single row per CDR3 protein. The table includes tens of thousands of distinct CDR3 sequences, approximately 5.3% detected once. The chain recombines TRBV6-1 with TRBJ1-5; 7 bases align to TRBD1. The TCR sequence derives from a male donor with ankylosing spondylitis or in good health (not recorded which). The sequenced sample consisted of blood, either unsorted or a sorted T cell fraction (not recorded which). The DNA of the CDR3 is TGTGCCAGCAGAGGGACAGCCGGAACCTTCAATCAGCCCCAGCATTTT. Its translation: CASRGTAGTFNQPQHF.